This T cell receptor beta chain comes out of a study of T cell repertoires in cytomegalovirus infection. The CDR3 sequence is 16 residues long. Germline CDR1 MNHGY, CDR2 SAAAGT. Via MiXCR, TCRdb re-called the reads, giving one row per CDR3 protein. This repertoire shows roughly 990,000 distinct CDR3 sequences, roughly 30% found once; its top ten account for 11% to 15%. Details on this clonotype: Antigen unknown.

Source: cultured CD8+ T cells from PBMCs, taken from culture after CMV antigen stimulation. The rearrangement links TRBV6-8 to TRBJ2-1; possible D gene TRBD1, 5 bases. The better agreement between TRBJ2-7 and the DNA end casts doubt on the J call. The receptor was derived from a human donor in good health (CMV status not recorded). Some clones in this sample may be carry-over from other donors' samples. The CDR3 protein is CATSSKGETRRYEQYV. The DNA of the CDR3 is TGTGCCACGTCCTCAAAAGGGGAAACACGGCGCTACGAGCAGTACGTC.